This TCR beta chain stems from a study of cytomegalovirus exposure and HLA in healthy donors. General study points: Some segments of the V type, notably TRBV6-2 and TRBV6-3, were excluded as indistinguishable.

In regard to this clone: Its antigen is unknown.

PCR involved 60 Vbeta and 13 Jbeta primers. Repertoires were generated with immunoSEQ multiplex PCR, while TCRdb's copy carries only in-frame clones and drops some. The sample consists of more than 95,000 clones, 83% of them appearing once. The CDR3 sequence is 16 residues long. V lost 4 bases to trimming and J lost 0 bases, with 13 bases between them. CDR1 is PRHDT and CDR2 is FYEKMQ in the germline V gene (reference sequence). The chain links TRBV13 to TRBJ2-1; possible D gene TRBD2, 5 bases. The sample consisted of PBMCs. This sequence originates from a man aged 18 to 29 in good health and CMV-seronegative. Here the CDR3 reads CASSSPDFVSYNEQFF. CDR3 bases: TGTGCCAGCAGCTCCCCGGACTTTGTCTCCTACAATGAGCAGTTCTTC.